This T cell receptor (beta chain) is drawn from a study of PD-L1 blockade in urothelial cancer. Looking at the study overall: Median blood clonality was roughly 0.078, with about 86,000 unique TCRs.

Between the trimmed V and J ends, which lost 2 bases and 4 bases, there was a span of 11 bases. The germline V gene encodes CDR1 MNHEY and CDR2 SMNVEV (reference sequence). The CDR3 runs 14 residues. Disease in patients was locally advanced or metastatic urothelial carcinoma. Each patient gave between 1 and 8 samples of peripheral blood mononuclear cells, which were collected pretreatment and during treatment. Every PCR was spiked with synthetic TCR analog templates. Clones were read by immunoSEQ multiplex PCR, and TCRdb kept only the in-frame ones, dropping some. The table has about 52,000 clones, around 82% seen once.

The gene calls are TRBV27 and TRBJ1-1; tentatively, D is TRBD1 (5 bases). Sample: PBMCs, taken around atezolizumab (anti-PD-L1) treatment. The clonotype comes from a man in his forties with urothelial cancer. The CDR3 protein is CASSLGVGATEAFF. In nucleotides, the CDR3 is TGTGCCAGCAGTTTAGGCGTTGGGGCCACTGAAGCTTTCTTT.